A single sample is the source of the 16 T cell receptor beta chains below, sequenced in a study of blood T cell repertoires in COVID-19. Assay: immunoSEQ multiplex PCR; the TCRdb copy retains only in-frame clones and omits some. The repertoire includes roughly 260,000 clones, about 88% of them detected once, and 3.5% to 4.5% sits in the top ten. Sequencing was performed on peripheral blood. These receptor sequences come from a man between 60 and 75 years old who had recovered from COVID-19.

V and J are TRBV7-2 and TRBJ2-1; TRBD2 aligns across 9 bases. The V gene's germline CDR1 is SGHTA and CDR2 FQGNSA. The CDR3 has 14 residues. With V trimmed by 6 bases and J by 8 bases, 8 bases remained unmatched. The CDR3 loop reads CASRRPGGGDEQFF. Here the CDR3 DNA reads TGTGCCAGCAGACGGCCGGGCGGGGGGGATGAGCAGTTCTTC. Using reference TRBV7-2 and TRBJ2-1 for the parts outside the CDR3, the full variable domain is GAGVSQSPSNKVTEKGKDVELRCDPISGHTALYWYRQSLGQGLEFLIYFQGNSAPDKSGLPSDRFSAERTGGSVSTLTIQRTQQEDSAVYLCASRRPGGGDEQFFGPGTRLTVL.

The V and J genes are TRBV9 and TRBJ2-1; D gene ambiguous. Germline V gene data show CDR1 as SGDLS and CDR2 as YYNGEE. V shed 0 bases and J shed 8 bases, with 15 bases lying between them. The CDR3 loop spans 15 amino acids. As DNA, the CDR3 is TGTGCCAGCAGCGTAGAGGCGGTATGGATCGATGAGCAGTTCTTC. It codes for CASSVEAVWIDEQFF.

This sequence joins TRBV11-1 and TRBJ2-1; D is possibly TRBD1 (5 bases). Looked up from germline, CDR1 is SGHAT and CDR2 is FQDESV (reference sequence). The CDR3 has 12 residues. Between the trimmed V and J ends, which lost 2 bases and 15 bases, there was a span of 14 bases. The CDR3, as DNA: TGTGCCAGCAGCTTATCCGGTCAGGGTCGGTTCTTC. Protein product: CASSLSGQGRFF.

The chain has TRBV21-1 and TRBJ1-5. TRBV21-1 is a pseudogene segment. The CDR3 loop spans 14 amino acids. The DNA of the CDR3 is TGTGCCAGCAATTTTAGTCCGGGGAGGAAGCCCCAGCATTTT. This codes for CASNFSPGRKPQHF.

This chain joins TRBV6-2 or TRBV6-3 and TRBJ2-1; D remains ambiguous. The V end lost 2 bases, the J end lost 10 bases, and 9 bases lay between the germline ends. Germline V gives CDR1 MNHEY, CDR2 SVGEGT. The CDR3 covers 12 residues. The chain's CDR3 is CASSYGDTEQFF. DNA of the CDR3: TGTGCCAGCAGTTACGGAGATACCGAGCAGTTCTTC.

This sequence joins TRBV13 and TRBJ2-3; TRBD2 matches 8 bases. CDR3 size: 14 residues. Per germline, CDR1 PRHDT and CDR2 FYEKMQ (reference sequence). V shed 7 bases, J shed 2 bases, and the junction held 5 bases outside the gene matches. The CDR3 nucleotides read TGTGCCAGCACGTTAGCGGGGACCACAGATACGCAGTATTTT. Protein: CASTLAGTTDTQYF.

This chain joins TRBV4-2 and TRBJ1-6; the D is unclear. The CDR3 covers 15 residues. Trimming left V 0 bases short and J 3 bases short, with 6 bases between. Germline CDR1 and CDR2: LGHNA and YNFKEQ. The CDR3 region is CASSQDKSYNSPLHF. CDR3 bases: TGTGCCAGCAGCCAAGACAAGAGCTATAATTCACCCCTCCACTTT.

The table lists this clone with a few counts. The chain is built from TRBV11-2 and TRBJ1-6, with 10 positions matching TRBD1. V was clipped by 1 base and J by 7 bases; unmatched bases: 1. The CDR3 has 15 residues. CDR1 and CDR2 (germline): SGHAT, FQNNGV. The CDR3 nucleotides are TGTGCCAGCAGCTTAGGGGGACAGGGGAATTCACCCCTCCACTTT. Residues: CASSLGGQGNSPLHF. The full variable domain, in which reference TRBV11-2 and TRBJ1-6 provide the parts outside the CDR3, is EAGVAQSPRYKIIEKRQSVAFWCNPISGHATLYWYQQILGQGPKLLIQFQNNGVVDDSQLPKDRFSAERLKGVDSTLKIQPAKLEDSAVYLCASSLGGQGNSPLHFGNGTRLTVT.

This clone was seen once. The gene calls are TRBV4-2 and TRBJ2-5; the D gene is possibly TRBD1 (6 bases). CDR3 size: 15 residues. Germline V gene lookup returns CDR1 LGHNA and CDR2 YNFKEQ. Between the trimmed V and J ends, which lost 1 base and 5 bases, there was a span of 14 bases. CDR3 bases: TGTGCCAGCAGCCAAGTTCGAGGGGGAGAGGAGACCCAGTACTTC. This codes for CASSQVRGGEETQYF.

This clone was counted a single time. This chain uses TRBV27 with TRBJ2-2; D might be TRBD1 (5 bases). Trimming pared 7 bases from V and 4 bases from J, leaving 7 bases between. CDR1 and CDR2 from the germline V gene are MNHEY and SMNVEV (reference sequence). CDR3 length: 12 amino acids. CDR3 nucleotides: TGTGCCAGCACCCAGGGCACCGGGGAGCTGTTTTTT. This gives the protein CASTQGTGELFF.

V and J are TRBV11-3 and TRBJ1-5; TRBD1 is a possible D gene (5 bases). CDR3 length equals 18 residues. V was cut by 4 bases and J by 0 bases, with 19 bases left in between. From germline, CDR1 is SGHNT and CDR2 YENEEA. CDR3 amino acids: CASSSPGVAGYSNQPQHF. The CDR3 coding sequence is TGTGCCAGCAGCTCCCCGGGGGTCGCCGGTTATAGCAATCAGCCCCAGCATTTT. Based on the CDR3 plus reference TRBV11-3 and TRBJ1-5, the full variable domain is EAGVVQSPRYKIIEKKQPVAFWCNPISGHNTLYWYLQNLGQGPELLIRYENEEAVDDSQLPKDRFSAERLKGVDSTLKIQPAELGDSAVYLCASSSPGVAGYSNQPQHFGDGTRLSIL.

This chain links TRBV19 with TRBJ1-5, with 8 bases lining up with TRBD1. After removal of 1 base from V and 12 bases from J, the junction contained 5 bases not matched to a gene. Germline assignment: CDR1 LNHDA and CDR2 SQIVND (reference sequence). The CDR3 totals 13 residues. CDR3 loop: CASSIGGTGDQHF. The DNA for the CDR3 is TGTGCCAGTAGTATAGGGGGGACAGGAGACCAGCATTTT.

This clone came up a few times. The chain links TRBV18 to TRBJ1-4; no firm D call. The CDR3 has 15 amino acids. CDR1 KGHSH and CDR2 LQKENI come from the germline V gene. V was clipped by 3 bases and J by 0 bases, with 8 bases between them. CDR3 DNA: TGTGCCAGCTCACCGGAGCTGACAACTAATGAAAAACTGTTTTTT. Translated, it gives CASSPELTTNEKLFF.

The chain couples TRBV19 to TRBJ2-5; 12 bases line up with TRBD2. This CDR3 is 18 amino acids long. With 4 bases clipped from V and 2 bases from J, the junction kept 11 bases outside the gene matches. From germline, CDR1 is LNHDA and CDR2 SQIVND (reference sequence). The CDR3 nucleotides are TGTGCCAGTAGTACCCACATACTAGCGGGGGGCTCACAAGAGACCCAGTACTTC. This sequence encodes CASSTHILAGGSQETQYF. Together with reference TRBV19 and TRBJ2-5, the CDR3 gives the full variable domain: DGGITQSPKYLFRKEGQNVTLSCEQNLNHDAMYWYRQDPGQGLRLIYYSQIVNDFQKGDIAEGYSVSREKKESFPLTVTSAQKNPTAFYLCASSTHILAGGSQETQYFGPGTRLLVL.

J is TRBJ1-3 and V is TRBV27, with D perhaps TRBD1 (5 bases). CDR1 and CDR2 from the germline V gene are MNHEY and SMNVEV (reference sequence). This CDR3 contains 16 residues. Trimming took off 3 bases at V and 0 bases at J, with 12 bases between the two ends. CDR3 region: CASSFGGQNSGNTIYF. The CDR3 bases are TGTGCCAGCAGTTTCGGGGGTCAGAACTCTGGAAACACCATATATTTT.

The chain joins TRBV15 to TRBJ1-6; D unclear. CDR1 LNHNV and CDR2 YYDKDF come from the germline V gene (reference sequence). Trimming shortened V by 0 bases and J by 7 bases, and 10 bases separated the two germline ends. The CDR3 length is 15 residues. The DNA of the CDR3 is TGTGCCACCAGCAGAGACTTTCCGGGGAATTCACCCCTCCACTTT. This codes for CATSRDFPGNSPLHF.